This TCR beta chain was observed in a study of neoadjuvant anti-PD-1 for oral cavity cancer. Produced via immunoSEQ multiplex PCR; TCRdb's table is partial and in-frame only. The repertoire holds 63,000 or so clones, with 86% as singletons. This clone was found a few times. The time point here: after neoadjuvant nivolumab, at surgical resection. Cohort: HPV-negative, locally advanced oral cavity squamous cell carcinoma patients. Trimming removed 2 bases at V and 5 bases at J, with 3 bases between. The CDR3 runs 11 residues. CDR1 is MNHNY, CDR2 SVGAGI, per germline (reference sequence). The origin of this receptor is a person aged 35 to 85 with oral cavity squamous cell carcinoma. This chain links TRBV6-6 with TRBJ2-5; D is unclear. The specimen comprised PBMCs, sampled after nivolumab (anti-PD-1) treatment. The CDR3, as DNA: TGTGCCAGCAGTTACGGGGAGACCCAGTACTTC. Translation gives CASSYGETQYF.